The following is a T cell receptor (beta chain) sequence with its context. This clone was detected only once. Its recognized antigen is unknown. No base-level quality is on record; no much larger clone is a single base apart. Spanning cysteine to phenylalanine, the CDR3 consists of 15 amino acids. This entry keeps only the CDR3 DNA: 45 bases, framed from base 1. CDR1 SGHTA and CDR2 FQGNSA are derived from the germline V gene. For this chain, trimming is 5 bases at the V end and 4 bases at the J end, and the number of junction bases without a gene match is 8. Using the deep immunoSEQ assay, multiplex PCR amplified TCR CDR3 regions from genomic DNA. Extracted genomic DNA from each cell subset was spread evenly across all wells of several immunoSEQ 96-well plates, with each plate serving as a replicate. For sorted subsets, 150 to 200 ng genomic DNA, equal to some 28,000 T cell genomes, was loaded into each replicate PCR. Purified libraries were quantified with a Qubit 3.0 fluorometer, sized on a Bioanalyzer 2100, and re-quantified with the KAPA Library Quantification kit. Every immunoSEQ 96-well plate was sequenced on a dedicated single-read 150-cycle Illumina NextSeq 550 flow cell. In the paper's pipeline: Because the immunoSEQ output included only junctional sequences and no quality scores, the filtering could not be the same as the filtering used for full-length reads. To assign V/J genes and CDR3, sequences were annotated against IMGT germline references using PyIR, a Python wrapper for IgBLAST v1.9. Any read was removed if the V/J assignment was weak (E-value above 1e-6), the CDR3 was missing, or the read contained stop codons, out-of-frame junctions, or ambiguous translated residues. A V3J clonotype was defined by an identical inferred V gene, J gene, and CDR3 amino acid sequence. The percentage overlap between two repertoires was calculated by dividing the number of shared unique clonotypes by the size of the smaller repertoire. Three approaches were used to assess repertoire richness: RTK rarefaction, the Chao1 estimator, and Recon v2.1 estimates of unobserved clonotypes. Generation probabilities were computed with OLGA for all TCRbeta clonotypes obtained by the gDNA method from several donors. As stored in TCRdb, this immuneACCESS dataset retains in-frame rearrangements with V and J assigned. A fraction of the clones does not appear; measured against another copy, unresolved V genes explain less than half of the discrepancy, and the remainder lacks a known reason. That table furnishes V, J and clone size, whereas the DNA furnished D and trimming. The sample table records about 2.1 million clones; about 94% of these occur just once. The ten largest clones capture about 1.7% of the sample.

The entry originates in a study of shared clonotypes between healthy human individuals (dated by TCRdb to the early 2020s). About the investigation overall: A few men and a couple of women, aged 18 to 49 years, made up the cohort. Per donor, three plates each were used for CD4 naive and CD4 memory, two for CD8 naive, and one for CD8 memory. Blood TCR repertoires of four to six healthy adults were deeply sequenced to estimate repertoire size and the extent of clonotype sharing between individuals. To increase sequencing depth and limit assay-specific biases, TCR repertoire library preparation and sequencing were carried out by different laboratories using diverse techniques. Leukapheresis yielded between about 0.9 and 8.9 billion PBMCs per donor. The investigation overall reported the following: When several donors were compared, the shared fraction of clonotypes was 5% to 6.5% for naive CD4, approximately 3.5% for naive CD8, 2.3% for memory CD4, and roughly 0.43% for memory CD8. Compared with non-shared clonotypes, the clonotypes found in all four sorted-subset donors had higher generation probabilities. Incomplete sequencing was indicated by rarefaction of sorted-subset datasets, despite the large sequencing depth. The genetic and exposure-history diversity represented was limited by the small number of donors. Naive subsets generally had larger estimated clonotype richness than memory subsets did. Pairwise subsampling indicated that sequencing depth was expected to affect the degree of clonotype sharing among donors. Sampling was restricted to blood, and TCR repertoires in tissues likely differ from the TCR repertoires found in blood.

CD8 naive samples were CD45RO-negative cells positively selected for CCR7, giving a CD45RA+CCR7+ population that excluded TemRA cells. Donors were healthy HIV-negative adults with no recently reported acute infections or vaccinations. Every donor was a Caucasian adult residing in Nashville, Tennessee, USA. Blood was obtained by leukapheresis, after which PBMCs were separated by Ficoll-Histopaque density gradient centrifugation and cryopreserved in liquid nitrogen vapor phase. Purity and quantity of every magnetically sorted T cell population were checked by analytical flow cytometry. Genomic DNA was isolated from every sorted fraction and measured by UV absorbance on a Nanodrop 2000c.

This TCR derives from a man between 18 and 35 years old in good health. Some clones in this sample may be carry-over from other donors' samples. Sequencing was carried out using naive CD8+ T cells from PBMCs. Reading the label with the study, this specimen's cell subset or site is: CD45RA+CCR7+. This chain joins TRBV7-2 to TRBJ2-1, with TRBD2 matching 7 junction bases. The CDR3 in this case is CASSPLLAAYNEQFF. Here is the DNA: TGTGCCAGCAGCCCCCTGCTAGCGGCGTACAATGAGCAGTTCTTC.